The 14 T cell receptor beta chains below come from one sample, sequenced in a study of T cells expressing NK-cell markers. TCRdb processed the 5' RACE reads again and assigns one entry to each CDR3 protein, with no DNA. This sample's clone table lists under 500,000 distinct CDR3 sequences. Sequenced material: blood T cells: a sorted CD56 or NKG2C T cell subset, CD4+ or CD8+ T cells, or bulk PBMC T cells (not recorded which). These receptors were taken from a woman aged 18 to 75 in good health.

The chain's CDR3 is CSVDGQGAYDGYTF. The chain is built from TRBV29-1 and TRBJ1-2; TCRdb calls TRBD1, which cannot be checked without DNA. The CDR3 is 14 amino acids. The germline V gene encodes CDR1 SQVTM and CDR2 ANQGSEA.

J is TRBJ2-2 and V is TRBV6-1; TCRdb proposes TRBD2, but this gene call is untestable without DNA. CDR3 length: 17 amino acids. From germline, CDR1 is MNHNS and CDR2 SASEGT. This chain's CDR3 is CASSPTQRGALRGELFF.

The gene calls are TRBV7-2 and TRBJ2-7; the D call from TCRdb, TRBD1, cannot be confirmed without DNA. Germline V gives CDR1 SGHTA, CDR2 FQGNSA. CDR3 size: 15 residues. Here the CDR3 reads CASSKHRQHSYEQYF.

The chain employs TRBV5-5 and TRBJ1-1; checking the TCRdb D call of TRBD1 is not possible without DNA. The length of the CDR3 is 13 residues. Looked up from germline, CDR1 is SGHKS and CDR2 is YYEKEE (reference sequence). The CDR3 loop is CASSLNRHTEAFF.

The chain carries TRBV12-3 or TRBV12-4 and TRBJ2-3; TCRdb picks TRBD1, but there is no DNA to check that call. The CDR3 covers 15 residues. This chain's CDR3 is CASSYVGAHTDTQYF.

This sequence joins TRBV24-1 and TRBJ1-4. Germline lookup yields CDR1 KGHDR and CDR2 SFDVKD. The CDR3 is made up of 15 amino acids. CDR3 in amino acids: CATSDAGGSNEKLFF.

The chain's CDR3 is CSETTSVYNEQFF. This sequence joins TRBV20-1 and TRBJ2-1; TCRdb lists TRBD2, though no DNA is available to test this call. CDR3 size: 13 residues. CDR1 and CDR2 (germline): DFQATT, SNEGSKA (reference sequence).

The rearrangement links TRBV29-1 to TRBJ2-2; the TRBD1 assignment by TCRdb is unverifiable without DNA. The length of the CDR3 is 13 residues. The germline V gene has CDR1 SQVTM and CDR2 ANQGSEA. Here the CDR3 reads CTYGDSRSGELFF.

The J gene is TRBJ2-5, the V gene TRBV4-3. The germline V gene has CDR1 LGHNA and CDR2 YSLEER. The CDR3 length is 13 residues. The CDR3 spells CASSPSRSKTQYF.

This chain connects TRBV7-9 to TRBJ1-5; TCRdb indicates TRBD1, and absent DNA this call remains unverified. Germline lookup yields CDR1 SEHNR and CDR2 FQNEAQ (reference sequence). This CDR3 spans 15 amino acids. This CDR3 reads CASSSRGQGNQPQHF.

The CDR3 sequence is CASSLPLTSESYNEQFF. The chain has TRBV13 and TRBJ2-1. Germline loops: CDR1 PRHDT, CDR2 FYEKMQ (reference sequence). The CDR3 loop spans 17 amino acids.

The gene calls are TRBV25-1 and TRBJ2-5; TCRdb calls TRBD1, which cannot be checked without DNA. Germline CDR1 and CDR2: MGHDK and SYGVNS. The CDR3 runs 15 residues. CDR3 loop: CASSGSGQTQETQYF.

This chain uses TRBV5-1 with TRBJ2-6. This CDR3 has 14 amino acids. The V gene's germline CDR1 is SGHRS and CDR2 YFSETQ. This CDR3 reads CASHTETGANVLTF. Full variable domain (rest looked up from reference TRBV5-1 and TRBJ2-6): KAGVTQTPRYLIKTRGQQVTLSCSPISGHRSVSWYQQTPGQGLQFLFEYFSETQRNKGNFPGRFSGRQFSNSRSEMNVSTLELGDSALYLCASHTETGANVLTFGAGSRLTVL.

The genes are TRBV12-3 or TRBV12-4 and TRBJ1-6. The CDR3 covers 16 residues. The CDR3 spells CASSSSWGGGNSPLHF.